This T cell receptor (beta chain) was recorded in a study of blood T cell repertoires in COVID-19. On the study more broadly: T cells, B-cell-depleted T cells, or PBMCs provided the cDNA or gDNA that served as material.

Repertoires were generated with immunoSEQ multiplex PCR, while TCRdb's copy carries only in-frame clones and drops some. Of about 150,000 clones listed, 75% to 90% were seen once; the top ten hold roughly 13%. The TCR was taken from a man aged 18 to 30 with COVID-19, enrolled during active disease. The sequenced sample was peripheral blood.

The CDR3 bases are TGTGCCAGCAGCGCCCAGGGGGCGGGGGAGCTGTTTTTT. Residues: CASSAQGAGELFF. This chain connects TRBV5-6 to TRBJ2-2; 8 positions match TRBD1. V was clipped by 4 bases and J by 8 bases; unmatched bases: 4. CDR3 length equals 13 residues. Germline values: CDR1 SGHDT, CDR2 YYEEEE.